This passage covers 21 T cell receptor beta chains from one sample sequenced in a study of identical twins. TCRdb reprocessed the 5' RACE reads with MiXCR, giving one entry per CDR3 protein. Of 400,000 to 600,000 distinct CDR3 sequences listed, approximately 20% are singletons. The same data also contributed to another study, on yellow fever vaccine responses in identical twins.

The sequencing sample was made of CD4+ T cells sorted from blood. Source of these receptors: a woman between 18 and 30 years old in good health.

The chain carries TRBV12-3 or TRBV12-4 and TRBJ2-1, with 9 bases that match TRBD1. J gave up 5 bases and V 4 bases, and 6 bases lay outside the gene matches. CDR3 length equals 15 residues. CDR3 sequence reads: CASSYRGPKNNEQFF. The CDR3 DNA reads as TGTGCCAGCAGTTACAGGGGGCCTAAAAACAATGAGCAGTTCTTC.

The CDR3 bases are TGTGCCATCAGTTGGCGGGAGACTTCCTACGAGCAGTACTTC. Its protein is CAISWRETSYEQYF. The J gene is TRBJ2-7, the V gene TRBV10-3; 7 bases are a match to TRBD2. V gave up 5 bases and J gave up 1 base; unmatched junction bases: 5. Germline CDR1 is ENHRY and CDR2 is SYGVKD. The CDR3 length is 14 residues.

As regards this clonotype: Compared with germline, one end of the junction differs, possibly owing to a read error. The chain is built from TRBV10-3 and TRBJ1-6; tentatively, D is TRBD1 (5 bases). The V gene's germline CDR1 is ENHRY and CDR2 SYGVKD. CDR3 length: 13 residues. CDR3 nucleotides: TGTGCCAGCAGATTCGCAGGGAATTCACCACTCCACTTT. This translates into CASRFAGNSPLHF.

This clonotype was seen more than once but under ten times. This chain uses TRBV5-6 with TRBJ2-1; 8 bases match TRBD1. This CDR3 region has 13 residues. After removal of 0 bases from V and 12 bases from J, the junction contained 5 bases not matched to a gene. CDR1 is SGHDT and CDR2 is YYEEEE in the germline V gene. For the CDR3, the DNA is TGTGCCAGCAGCTTGGCCGCGGGGACAGGGCAGTTCTTC. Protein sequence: CASSLAAGTGQFF. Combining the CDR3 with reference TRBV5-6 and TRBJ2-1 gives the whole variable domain DAGVTQSPTHLIKTRGQQVTLRCSPKSGHDTVSWYQQALGQGPQFIFQYYEEEERQRGNFPDRFSGHQFPNYSSELNVNALLLGDSALYLCASSLAAGTGQFFGPGTRLTVL.

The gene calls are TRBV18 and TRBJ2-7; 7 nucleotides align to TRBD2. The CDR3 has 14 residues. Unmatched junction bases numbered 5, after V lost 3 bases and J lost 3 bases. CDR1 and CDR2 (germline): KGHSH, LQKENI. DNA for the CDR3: TGTGCCAGCTCACCGACGACTAGCTACTACGAGCAGTACTTC. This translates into CASSPTTSYYEQYF.

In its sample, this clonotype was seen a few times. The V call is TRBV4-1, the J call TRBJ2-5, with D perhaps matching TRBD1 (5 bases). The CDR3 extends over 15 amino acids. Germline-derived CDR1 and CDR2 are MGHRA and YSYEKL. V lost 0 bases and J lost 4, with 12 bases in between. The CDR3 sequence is CASSQESGRRETQYF. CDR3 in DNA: TGCGCCAGCAGCCAAGAATCAGGGCGTCGAGAGACCCAGTACTTC.

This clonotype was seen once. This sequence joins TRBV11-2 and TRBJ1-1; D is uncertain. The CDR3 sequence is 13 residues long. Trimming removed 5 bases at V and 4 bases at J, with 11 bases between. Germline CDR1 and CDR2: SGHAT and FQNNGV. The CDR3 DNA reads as TGTGCCAGCAGCCCCCCCGTCGGCACTGAAGCTTTCTTT. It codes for CASSPPVGTEAFF.

This CDR3 is CASRGTSKNTGELFF. For the CDR3, the DNA is TGTGCCAGCAGGGGGACTAGCAAAAACACCGGGGAGCTGTTTTTT. The V and J genes are TRBV7-3 and TRBJ2-2, with TRBD2 matching 9 bases. Per the germline V gene, CDR1 is SGHTA and CDR2 is FQGTGA. There are 15 residues in the CDR3. V lost 6 bases and J lost 2; bases outside the gene matches: 4.

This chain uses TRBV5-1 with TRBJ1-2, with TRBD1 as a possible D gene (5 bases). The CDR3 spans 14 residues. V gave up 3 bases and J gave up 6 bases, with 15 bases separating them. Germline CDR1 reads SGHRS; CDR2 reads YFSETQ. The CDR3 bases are TGCGCCAGCAGCTCCCTTGGGGGGAGAGATGGCTACACCTTC. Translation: CASSSLGGRDGYTF.

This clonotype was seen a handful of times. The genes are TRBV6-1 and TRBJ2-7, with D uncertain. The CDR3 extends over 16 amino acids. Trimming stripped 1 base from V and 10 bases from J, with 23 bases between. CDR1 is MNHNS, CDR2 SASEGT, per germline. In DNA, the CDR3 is TGTGCCAGCAGTGAAGATTGGGCCCAGTCTAAAATAGGACAGTACTTC. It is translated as CASSEDWAQSKIGQYF.

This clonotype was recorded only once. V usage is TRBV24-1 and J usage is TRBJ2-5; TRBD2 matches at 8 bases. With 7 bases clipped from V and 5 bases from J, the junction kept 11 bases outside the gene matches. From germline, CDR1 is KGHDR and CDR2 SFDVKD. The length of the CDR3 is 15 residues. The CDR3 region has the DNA TGTGCCACCAGCGGCGGGGGGAGTTATGGGGAGACCCAGTACTTC. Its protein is CATSGGGSYGETQYF.

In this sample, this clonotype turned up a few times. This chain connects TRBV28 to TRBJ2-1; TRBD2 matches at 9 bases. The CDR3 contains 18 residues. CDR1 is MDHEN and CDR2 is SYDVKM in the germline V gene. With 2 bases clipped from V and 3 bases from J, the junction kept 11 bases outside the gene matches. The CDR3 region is CASSLMTTSGSRYNEQFF. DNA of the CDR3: TGTGCCAGCAGTTTAATGACGACTAGCGGAAGTCGCTACAATGAGCAGTTCTTC.

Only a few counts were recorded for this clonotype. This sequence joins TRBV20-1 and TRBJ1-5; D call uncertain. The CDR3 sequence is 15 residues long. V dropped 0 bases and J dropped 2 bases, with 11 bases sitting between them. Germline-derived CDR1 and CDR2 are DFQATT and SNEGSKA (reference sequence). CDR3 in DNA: TGCAGTGCTAGAGATAAGGGAAAGGGCAATCAGCCCCAGCATTTT. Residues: CSARDKGKGNQPQHF.

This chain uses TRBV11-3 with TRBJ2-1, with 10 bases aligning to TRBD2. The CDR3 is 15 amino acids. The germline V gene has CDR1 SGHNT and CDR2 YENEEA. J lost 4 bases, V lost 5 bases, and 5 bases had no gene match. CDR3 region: CASSRSGGIYNEQFF. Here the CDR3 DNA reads TGTGCCAGCAGCCGTAGCGGGGGGATTTACAATGAGCAGTTCTTC.

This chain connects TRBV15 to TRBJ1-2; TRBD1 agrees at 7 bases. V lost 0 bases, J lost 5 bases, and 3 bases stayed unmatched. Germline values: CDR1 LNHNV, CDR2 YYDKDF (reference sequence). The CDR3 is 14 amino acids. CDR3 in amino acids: CATSRETGPYGYTF. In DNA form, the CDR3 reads TGTGCCACCAGCAGAGAGACAGGGCCATATGGCTACACCTTC.

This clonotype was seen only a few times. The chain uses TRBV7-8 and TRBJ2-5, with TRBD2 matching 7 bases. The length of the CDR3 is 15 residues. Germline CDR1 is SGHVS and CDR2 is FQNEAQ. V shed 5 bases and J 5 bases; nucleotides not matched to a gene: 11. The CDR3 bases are TGTGCCAGCAGCCAATCGGACTCGCGGGGGGAGACCCAGTACTTC. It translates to CASSQSDSRGETQYF.

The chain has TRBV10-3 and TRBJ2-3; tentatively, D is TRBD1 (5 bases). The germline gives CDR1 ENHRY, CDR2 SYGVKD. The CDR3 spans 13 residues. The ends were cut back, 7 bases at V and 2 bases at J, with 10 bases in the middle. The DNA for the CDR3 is TGTGCCATCATGGCAGGGTCCACAGATACGCAGTATTTT. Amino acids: CAIMAGSTDTQYF.

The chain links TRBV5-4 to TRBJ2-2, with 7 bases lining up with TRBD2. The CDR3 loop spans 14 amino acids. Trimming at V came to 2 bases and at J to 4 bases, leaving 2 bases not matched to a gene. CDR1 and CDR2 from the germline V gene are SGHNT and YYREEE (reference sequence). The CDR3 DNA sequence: TGTGCCAGCAGCTTCGGGACTACCACCGGGGAGCTGTTTTTT. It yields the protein CASSFGTTTGELFF. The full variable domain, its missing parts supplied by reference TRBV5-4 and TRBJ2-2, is ETGVTQSPTHLIKTRGQQVTLRCSSQSGHNTVSWYQQALGQGPQFIFQYYREEENGRGNFPPRFSGLQFPNYSSELNVNALELDDSALYLCASSFGTTTGELFFGEGSRLTVL.

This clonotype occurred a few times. CDR3 nucleotide sequence: TGTGCCAGCAGTTTAGGGACGATCAGACGACTAGCTCAATACAATGAGCAGTTCTTC. It codes for CASSLGTIRRLAQYNEQFF. The rearrangement joins TRBV28 to TRBJ2-1, with TRBD2 matching over 7 bases. Germline V gives CDR1 MDHEN, CDR2 SYDVKM. V lost 2 bases and J lost 4; bases outside the gene matches: 17. This CDR3 has 19 amino acids.

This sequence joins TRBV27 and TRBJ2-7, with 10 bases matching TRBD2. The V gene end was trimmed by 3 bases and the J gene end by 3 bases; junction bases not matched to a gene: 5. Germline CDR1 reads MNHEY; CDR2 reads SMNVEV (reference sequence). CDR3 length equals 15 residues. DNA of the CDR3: TGTGCCAGCAGTTTTGGGACTAGCGAGATCTACGAGCAGTACTTC. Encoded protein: CASSFGTSEIYEQYF.

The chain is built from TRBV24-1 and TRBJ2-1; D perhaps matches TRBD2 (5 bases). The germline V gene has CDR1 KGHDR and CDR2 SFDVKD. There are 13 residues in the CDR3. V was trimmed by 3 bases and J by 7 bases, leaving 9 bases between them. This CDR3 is CATSDPGWNEQFF. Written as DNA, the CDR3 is TGTGCCACCAGTGATCCGGGGTGGAATGAGCAGTTCTTC.